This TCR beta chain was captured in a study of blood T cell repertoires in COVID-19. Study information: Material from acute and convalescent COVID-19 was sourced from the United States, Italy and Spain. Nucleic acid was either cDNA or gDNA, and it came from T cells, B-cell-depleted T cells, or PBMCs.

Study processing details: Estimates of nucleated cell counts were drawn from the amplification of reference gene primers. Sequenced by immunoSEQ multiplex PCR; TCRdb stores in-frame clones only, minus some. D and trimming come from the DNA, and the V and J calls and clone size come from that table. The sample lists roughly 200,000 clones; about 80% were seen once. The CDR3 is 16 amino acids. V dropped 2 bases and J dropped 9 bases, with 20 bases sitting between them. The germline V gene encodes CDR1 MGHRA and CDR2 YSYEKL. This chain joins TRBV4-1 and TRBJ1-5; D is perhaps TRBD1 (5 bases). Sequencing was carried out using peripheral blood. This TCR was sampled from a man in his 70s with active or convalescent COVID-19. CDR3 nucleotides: TGCGCCAGCAGCCAAAGGGGCCCCCCGGAGAATGGGCCCCAGCATTTT. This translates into CASSQRGPPENGPQHF.